These 7 T cell receptor beta chains came from one sample sequenced in a study of T cell changes during pregnancy in multiple sclerosis. This table comes from immunoSEQ multiplex PCR, and its TCRdb copy is limited to in-frame clones, with some not included. The sample includes around 97,000 clones, about 90% of them seen just once. The sample consisted of peripheral blood, taken after pregnancy. Source of these receptors: a female donor with multiple sclerosis, enrolled in a pregnancy study.

This clone was seen more than once but under ten times. J is TRBJ1-1 and V is TRBV19, with D unclear. Germline V lookup: CDR1 LNHDA, CDR2 SQIVND (reference sequence). V lost 1 base and J lost 0, with 9 bases in between. The CDR3 totals 15 residues. Here the CDR3 reads CASSIVGRMNTEAFF. CDR3 DNA: TGTGCCAGTAGTATAGTTGGGAGAATGAACACTGAAGCTTTCTTT.

The chain uses TRBV25-1 and TRBJ2-1; 11 nucleotides match TRBD2. Germline V gene lookup returns CDR1 MGHDK and CDR2 SYGVNS. The V segment lost 2 bases and the J segment 10 bases; nucleotides outside the gene matches: 7. This CDR3 is 15 amino acids long. The CDR3, as DNA: TGTGCCAGCAGTGAAATTAGCGGGGGGGCTGGGGAGCAGTTCTTC. It specifies CASSEISGGAGEQFF.

The V call is TRBV27, the J call TRBJ1-1; 8 nucleotides agree with TRBD1. Germline V gives CDR1 MNHEY, CDR2 SMNVEV (reference sequence). The CDR3 is 14 amino acids. V trimming: 5 bases; J trimming: 3 bases; junction bases outside the gene matches: 5. CDR3 coding DNA: TGTGCCAGCAGTAATCAGGGGGCCTACACTGAAGCTTTCTTT. This codes for CASSNQGAYTEAFF.

This rearrangement joins TRBV19 to TRBJ2-7; the D gene is possibly TRBD1 (6 bases). V lost 3 bases, J lost 5 bases, and 17 bases lay in between. Germline lookup yields CDR1 LNHDA and CDR2 SQIVND (reference sequence). This CDR3 contains 15 residues. The CDR3 sequence is CASSIMRGTFNEQYF. As DNA, the CDR3 is TGTGCCAGTAGTATTATGAGGGGGACATTCAACGAGCAGTACTTC. Using reference TRBV19 and TRBJ2-7 for the parts outside the CDR3, the full variable domain is DGGITQSPKYLFRKEGQNVTLSCEQNLNHDAMYWYRQDPGQGLRLIYYSQIVNDFQKGDIAEGYSVSREKKESFPLTVTSAQKNPTAFYLCASSIMRGTFNEQYFGPGTRLTVT.

CDR3 sequence: CASSESLGRGTYGYTF. CDR3 coding DNA: TGTGCCAGCAGTGAATCTCTAGGCCGGGGGACCTATGGCTACACCTTC. This chain joins TRBV25-1 and TRBJ1-2, with TRBD1 as a possible D gene (5 bases). The CDR3 runs 16 residues. Per germline, CDR1 MGHDK and CDR2 SYGVNS. Trimming left V 1 base short and J 4 bases short, with 16 bases between.

The V gene is TRBV7-9, the J gene TRBJ2-1; D remains ambiguous. Germline assignment: CDR1 SEHNR and CDR2 FQNEAQ (reference sequence). The CDR3 runs to 13 residues. With 5 bases removed from V and 9 bases from J, the gap between germline ends came to 14 bases. CDR3 sequence: CASSPPVFREQFF. The CDR3 nucleotides are TGTGCCAGCAGCCCCCCCGTTTTTCGTGAGCAGTTCTTC.

J is TRBJ2-2 and V is TRBV27, with 14 bases identical to TRBD2. The V gene's germline CDR1 is MNHEY and CDR2 SMNVEV (reference sequence). The CDR3 consists of 18 residues. The V gene end was trimmed by 3 bases and the J gene end by 1 base; junction bases not matched to a gene: 4. The CDR3 loop is CASSFRGTSGRNTGELFF. CDR3 coding DNA: TGTGCCAGCAGTTTCAGGGGGACTAGCGGGAGGAACACCGGGGAGCTGTTTTTT.